The entry that follows covers one T cell receptor (beta chain) sequence. These data are taken from a study of cytomegalovirus exposure and HLA in healthy donors. With 0 bases clipped from V and 1 base from J, the junction kept 1 base outside the gene matches. CDR1 and CDR2 (germline): GTSNPN, SVGIG (reference sequence). The CDR3 extends over 14 amino acids. The PCR was carried out with 60 Vbeta primers and 13 Jbeta primers. Sequencing was performed with immunoSEQ multiplex PCR; in TCRdb, only in-frame clones are kept and a portion is missing. There are just over 150,000 clones in the sample; 80% occur only once, and about 6.3% lies in the top ten.

V usage is TRBV30 and J usage is TRBJ2-5; 8 bases agree with TRBD1. Sequencing was performed on PBMCs. This TCR derives from a male donor in good health and CMV-seropositive. CDR3 amino acids: CAWSVDRGQETQYF. CDR3 bases: TGTGCCTGGAGTGTCGACAGGGGCCAAGAGACCCAGTACTTC.